This TCR beta chain was profiled in a study of shared clonotypes between healthy human individuals. The run depth of the assay was deep. The data were produced by immunoSEQ multiplex PCR, yet TCRdb's version contains in-frame clones alone and is incomplete. Among some 200,000 clones listed, approximately 60% were seen once. CD45RA+ naive and CD45RA-negative memory subsets were separated from CD4+ cells. The germline CDR1 and CDR2 sequences are SGHAT and FQNNGV. V was clipped by 5 bases and J by 7 bases; unmatched bases: 6. The CDR3 covers 15 residues. The TCR was taken from a man aged 30-40 years in good health. The sequencing input was memory CD4+ T cells sorted from blood. Subset described: CD45RA-negative fraction. V usage is TRBV11-2 and J usage is TRBJ2-1; 12 bases line up with TRBD2. The CDR3 region has the DNA TGTGCCAGCAGCCCCTGGACTAGCGGGATGAATGAGCAGTTCTTC. Protein product: CASSPWTSGMNEQFF.